Described below is a single T cell receptor beta chain sequence and its context. This record comes from a study of blood T cell repertoires in COVID-19. CDR3 length: 15 amino acids. J gave up 5 bases and V 0 bases, and 3 bases lay outside the gene matches. Germline V CDR1 and CDR2: SGHNT, YYREEE (reference sequence). In the original processing: Estimates of nucleated cell counts were drawn from the amplification of reference gene primers. TCRdb's table, derived via immunoSEQ multiplex PCR, lists solely in-frame clones and lacks some. V, J and clone size are taken as reported in that table, and D and trimming were inferred from the DNA itself. The sample lists 190,000 or so clones, about 89% occurring once.

The V and J genes are TRBV5-4 and TRBJ2-2; 8 nucleotides match TRBD2. Specimen: peripheral blood. The clonotype comes from a man aged 35 to 55 with acute or convalescent COVID-19. The CDR3 is CASSLDGGGTGELFF. The CDR3 DNA reads as TGTGCCAGCAGCTTGGACGGCGGGGGGACCGGGGAGCTGTTTTTT.